This TCR beta chain was sequenced for a study of blood T cell repertoires in COVID-19 (dated by TCRdb to the early 2020s). Regarding the complete study: Samples from collaborators originated in the United States, Italy and Spain and spanned both the acute and convalescent phases of COVID-19. Deeply sampled blood TCRbeta repertoires from subjects exposed to, actively infected with, or recovered from COVID-19 were included in the dataset. HLA class I and class II types, where available, came from metadata supplied by the sample provider rather than from assay-based typing. The sample metadata nearly always contained a de-identified subject ID, COVID-19 status, age in years and sex. The prospective study material was composed of cDNA or gDNA derived from T cells, B-cell-depleted T cells, or PBMCs. The samples were drawn from the first 160 participants of the ongoing ImmuneRACE study and from 950 to 1,500 subjects provided by 6 global collaborators. A freely available public database, intended as a resource for researchers studying the immune response to SARS-CoV-2, is where the repertoires were released. Study-level results and caveats: The quantity of clinical and demographic metadata differed by source and by participant and was supplied without curation.

V is cut back by 0 bases and J by 2 bases, with 3 bases in the junction unmatched. The CDR3, from cysteine to phenylalanine, totals 15 residues. Only CDR3 DNA is held: 45 bases, read in frame from base 1. CDR1 MRHNA and CDR2 SNTAGT are derived from the germline V gene. As regards this clone: Its antigen is not yet known. Base qualities are missing; no much larger clone stands one base away.

Collaborating institutions collected whole blood in K2EDTA tubes following their own protocols. For TCRbeta analysis, collaborators shipped samples in one of three forms: frozen whole blood, isolated PBMCs, or DNA extracted from either of those sample types. The immunoSEQ Assay, a bias-controlled multiplex PCR, was used to amplify TCRbeta CDR3 regions from genomic DNA. The original pipeline was this. Within the assay, amplification of reference gene primers was used to estimate how many nucleated cells each sample contained. To quantify the absolute abundance of each unique TCRbeta CDR3 rearrangement, sequence reads were collapsed and filtered. Productive Simpson clonality was computed per sample as the square root of Simpson's diversity index over productive rearrangements. TCRdb limited this immuneACCESS table to in-frame rearrangements with V and J called. A share of clones is missing; checked studies link under half to unresolved V genes, and the rest is unexplained. D and trimming come from the DNA, and the V and J calls and clone size come from that table. The sample table holds around 220,000 clones, of which roughly 87% were seen once. The ten largest clones capture roughly 2% of the sample.

The chain is encoded by TRBV6-4 joined to TRBJ1-2, and 7 junction bases match TRBD1. This sequence originates from a man aged 35-49 years with active or convalescent COVID-19. The sequencing input was peripheral blood. This receptor has the CDR3 CASSDSYRGNYGYTF. DNA sequence: TGTGCCAGCAGTGACTCCTACAGGGGAAACTATGGCTACACCTTC.